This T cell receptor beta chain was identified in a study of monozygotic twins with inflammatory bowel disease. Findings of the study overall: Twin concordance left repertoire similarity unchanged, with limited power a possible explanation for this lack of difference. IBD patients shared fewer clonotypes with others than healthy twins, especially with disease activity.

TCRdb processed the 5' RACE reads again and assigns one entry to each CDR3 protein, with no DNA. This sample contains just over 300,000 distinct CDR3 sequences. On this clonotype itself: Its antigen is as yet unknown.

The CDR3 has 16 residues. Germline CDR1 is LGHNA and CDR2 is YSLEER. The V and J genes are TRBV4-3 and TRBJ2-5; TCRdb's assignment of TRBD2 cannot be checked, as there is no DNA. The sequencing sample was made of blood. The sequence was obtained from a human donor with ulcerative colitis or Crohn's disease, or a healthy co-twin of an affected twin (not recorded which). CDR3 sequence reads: CASSHSSGGASETQYF.